This T cell receptor beta chain was sequenced during a study of neurological immune-mediated disorders. Broader study findings: None of the CDR3 amino acid sequences of expanded clones were shared across subjects, and this suggested private repertoires in all groups.

At least ten counts were recorded for this clonotype. What it binds is unknown. 5'RACE with 10-nucleotide random UMIs produced the cDNA. Every sequencing run generated in excess of 160 million TCR-beta sequences. These sequences covered 15-18 subjects. MiXCR was run by TCRdb on the 5' RACE reads, yielding one entry per CDR3 protein. The table has roughly 100,000 distinct CDR3 sequences, 10% to 14% seen once. The germline CDR1 and CDR2 sequences are DFQATT and SNEGSKA (reference sequence). The CDR3 spans 14 residues. Trimming took off 0 bases at V and 8 bases at J, with 14 bases between the two ends. Time point specified: longitudinal time-point 3. It was from 2 million PBMCs stored at -80 C that the unsorted libraries were obtained.

V is TRBV20-1 and J is TRBJ2-1; D possibly corresponds to TRBD1 (5 bases). This sequence was found in a female donor with HTLV-1-associated myelopathy (HAM/TSP). Source material: PBMCs. DNA of the CDR3: TGCAGTGCTAGAGATATAAGGGGCGCAGATGAGCAGTTCTTC. Translated: CSARDIRGADEQFF.